These T cell receptor beta chains were read from a single sample in a study of Graves' ophthalmopathy and Graves' hyperthyroidism. TCRdb reanalysed the multiplex PCR reads using MiXCR and keeps one entry per CDR3 protein. The profile shows 400,000 to 450,000 distinct CDR3 sequences, under 25% of them singletons. The specimen was peripheral blood. These receptors all stem from a woman aged 18-29 years with stable Graves' hyperthyroidism. Each CDR3 is given with its conserved first and last residue. D genes are given only for firm matches. Clone size is not always given. Where it is, it says once, few, many or a class for expanded clones.

clone_size	d_call	v_call	j_call	cdr3_aa	cdr3_nt
few	NA	TRBV12-3/TRBV12-4	TRBJ1-1	CASTSSVGVNTEAFF	TGTGCCAGCACCTCCTCGGTAGGAGTGAACACTGAAGCTTTCTTT
few	TRBD2	TRBV19	TRBJ2-1	CASRLGLATYNEQFF	TGTGCCAGTAGACTGGGACTAGCAACCTACAATGAGCAGTTCTTC
few	NA	TRBV12-3/TRBV12-4	TRBJ2-2	CASSPGGVTGELFF	TGTGCCAGCAGTCCTGGCGGGGTCACCGGGGAGCTGTTTTTT
many	NA	TRBV18	TRBJ2-5	CASSPPPGETQYF	TGTGCCAGCAGTCCTCCCCCGGGGGAGACCCAGTACTTC
NA	TRBD1	TRBV3-1	TRBJ1-1	CASSLWTGIMNTEAFF	TGTGCCAGCAGCCTTTGGACAGGGATTATGAACACTGAAGCTTTCTTT
many	TRBD1	TRBV6-2/TRBV6-3	TRBJ2-7	CASKETGVDEQYF	TGTGCCAGCAAAGAGACAGGGGTGGACGAGCAGTACTTC
many	NA	TRBV6-5	TRBJ1-1	CASSYGGWTEAFF	TGTGCCAGCAGTTACGGGGGCTGGACTGAAGCTTTCTTT
many	TRBD2	TRBV5-1	TRBJ2-2	CASSLASSGRYTGELFF	TGCGCCAGCAGCTTGGCCAGTAGCGGGAGATACACCGGGGAGCTGTTTTTT
NA	TRBD1	TRBV5-1	TRBJ1-2	CASSSWTGGQGYTF	TGCGCCAGCAGCTCATGGACAGGGGGGCAGGGCTACACCTTC
few	NA	TRBV28	TRBJ2-7	CASTPLGRSSYEQYF	TGTGCCAGCACCCCCCTGGGCCGGAGCTCCTACGAGCAGTACTTC
many	NA	TRBV28	TRBJ1-6	CASSLVRDNSPLHF	TGTGCCAGCAGTTTAGTTCGAGATAATTCACCCCTCCACTTT
few	NA	TRBV12-3/TRBV12-4	TRBJ2-2	CASSQQGGELFF	TGTGCCAGCAGCCAACAGGGCGGGGAGCTGTTTTTT
NA	NA	TRBV2	TRBJ2-5	CASCSYQESTQYF	TGTGCCAGCTGCTCGTACCAAGAGTCGACCCAGTACTTC
many	TRBD1	TRBV7-2	TRBJ1-1	CASSPSGGAAFF	TGTGCCAGCAGCCCGTCAGGGGGGGCAGCTTTCTTT
NA	NA	TRBV12-3/TRBV12-4	TRBJ1-2	CASSRTGFYGYTF	TGTGCCAGCAGTCGGACGGGCTTCTATGGCTACACCTTC
many	NA	TRBV20-1	TRBJ1-2	CSARDRRGRAYGYTF	TGCAGTGCTAGAGATCGAAGGGGGAGGGCGTATGGCTACACCTTC
many	TRBD2	TRBV6-2/TRBV6-3	TRBJ2-7	CASSYSWTSGRTYEQYF	TGTGCCAGCAGTTACTCTTGGACTAGCGGGCGCACCTACGAGCAGTACTTC
many	NA	TRBV20-1	TRBJ2-2	CSAPNPRNTGELFF	TGCAGTGCTCCAAATCCGAGGAACACCGGGGAGCTGTTTTTT
many	TRBD2	TRBV20-1	TRBJ2-7	CSAQRPSGSKGDPYEQYF	TGCAGTGCTCAAAGACCTAGCGGGAGTAAGGGGGACCCCTACGAGCAGTACTTC
NA	NA	TRBV15	TRBJ2-5	CATSRRRGQLQETQYF	TGTGCCACCAGCAGACGACGTGGACAGCTACAAGAGACCCAGTACTTT
NA	NA	TRBV18	TRBJ1-1	CTSSPVGNTEAFF	TGTACCAGCTCACCAGTGGGAAACACTGAAGCTTTCTTT
many	NA	TRBV7-6	TRBJ2-7	CASSNRGGGYEQYF	TGTGCCAGCAGCAACAGGGGCGGGGGTTACGAGCAGTACTTC
many	NA	TRBV2	TRBJ1-2	CASSDRALFGYTF	TGTGCCAGCAGTGACAGGGCGTTATTTGGCTACACCTTC
NA	NA	TRBV12-3/TRBV12-4	TRBJ1-5	CASSRSGPNAPQHF	TGTGCCAGCAGTCGCTCGGGACCTAACGCGCCCCAGCATTTT
many	TRBD2	TRBV14	TRBJ2-7	CASSPGTSATYEQYF	TGTGCCAGCAGCCCCGGGACTAGCGCGACCTACGAGCAGTACTTC
NA	NA	TRBV7-3	TRBJ1-1	CASSSPGGPNTEAFF	TGTGCCAGCAGCTCCCCTGGGGGCCCGAACACTGAAGCTTTCTTT
many	TRBD1	TRBV2	TRBJ1-2	CASRDRVNNYGYTF	TGTGCCAGCAGAGACAGGGTTAATAACTATGGCTACACCTTC
many	NA	TRBV12-3/TRBV12-4	TRBJ1-1	CAIRPFRGAEAFF	TGTGCCATCAGGCCATTCCGAGGGGCTGAAGCTTTCTTT
many	NA	TRBV15	TRBJ2-5	CATSRDSGLETQYF	TGTGCCACCAGCAGAGATTCAGGGCTAGAGACCCAGTACTTC
many	NA	TRBV9	TRBJ2-6	CASSVQPLSGANVLTF	TGTGCCAGCAGCGTTCAGCCCTTATCTGGGGCCAACGTCCTGACTTTC
many	TRBD1	TRBV24-1	TRBJ1-2	CATSDSRGRTYGYTF	TGTGCCACCAGTGATTCCAGGGGGCGTACCTATGGCTACACCTTC
many	NA	TRBV10-3	TRBJ2-7	CASSLRRGAYEQYF	TGTGCCTCCTCCCTTCGCAGGGGCGCGTACGAGCAGTACTTC
NA	TRBD1	TRBV24-1	TRBJ2-7	CATSETGTVYEQYF	TGTGCCACCAGTGAAACAGGGACAGTCTACGAGCAGTACTTC
few	TRBD1	TRBV20-1	TRBJ2-7	CSAAPPGQISYEQYF	TGCAGTGCAGCTCCCCCGGGACAGATATCCTACGAGCAGTACTTC
NA	TRBD1	TRBV20-1	TRBJ1-1	CSAKMDRDTEAFF	TGCAGTGCTAAGATGGACAGGGACACTGAAGCTTTCTTT
many	NA	TRBV6-2/TRBV6-3	TRBJ1-2	CASSFPRTRKMHGYTF	TGTGCCAGCAGTTTCCCCAGGACCCGGAAAATGCATGGCTACACCTTC
once	NA	TRBV12-3/TRBV12-4	TRBJ1-3	CASTEDSSGNTIYF	TGTGCCAGCACCGAGGACAGCTCTGGAAACACCATATATTTT
many	NA	TRBV6-2/TRBV6-3	TRBJ2-7	CASSYGEALEQYF	TGTGCCAGCAGTTACGGAGAGGCCCTCGAGCAGTACTTC
many	NA	TRBV6-5	TRBJ2-7	CASSYSSSEQYF	TGTGCCAGCAGTTATTCAAGTTCCGAGCAGTACTTC
many	NA	TRBV5-5	TRBJ1-5	CASSSRSTQPQHF	TGTGCCAGCAGCTCGAGGAGTACACAGCCCCAGCATTTT
NA	NA	TRBV30	TRBJ2-2	CAWIVAGSNTGELFF	TGTGCCTGGATAGTTGCGGGGTCGAACACCGGGGAGCTGTTTTTT
NA	NA	TRBV28	TRBJ1-5	CASSFAGARQPQHF	TGTGCCAGCAGTTTTGCAGGGGCCCGGCAGCCCCAGCATTTT
few	NA	TRBV28	TRBJ2-7	CASSSPIFVRGEQYF	TGTGCCAGCAGCAGCCCTATCTTCGTCCGCGGCGAGCAGTACTTC
many	NA	TRBV5-1	TRBJ2-7	CASRFRDDQPYEQYF	TGCGCCAGCAGATTCCGGGACGACCAACCCTACGAGCAGTACTTC
many	NA	TRBV18	TRBJ1-5	CASSRIKTGWSNQPQHF	TGTGCCAGCTCACGGATAAAGACAGGATGGAGCAATCAGCCCCAGCATTTT
many	NA	TRBV12-3/TRBV12-4	TRBJ1-5	CASRGTMDNQPQHF	TGTGCCAGCAGAGGCACTATGGACAATCAGCCCCAGCATTTT
NA	NA	TRBV6-1	TRBJ1-1	CASSDIAGYTEAFF	TGTGCCAGCAGTGATATCGCCGGATACACTGAAGCTTTCTTT
many	NA	TRBV7-8	TRBJ1-5	CASSSRQINQPQHF	TGTGCCAGCAGCTCGAGACAGATCAATCAGCCCCAGCATTTT
few	TRBD2	TRBV2	TRBJ2-7	CASPRMSREGYEQYF	TGTGCCAGCCCTCGCATGAGCCGGGAGGGTTACGAGCAGTACTTC
many	TRBD1	TRBV28	TRBJ1-2	CASSPSRRGTYGYTF	TGTGCCAGCAGTCCTTCTCGCAGGGGGACCTATGGCTACACCTTC
many	NA	TRBV28	TRBJ1-5	CASISTNQPQHF	TGTGCCAGCATTAGCACCAATCAGCCCCAGCATTTT
many	TRBD1	TRBV6-4	TRBJ2-7	CASSDLVNRGGYEQYF	TGTGCCAGCAGTGACTTGGTTAACAGGGGCGGCTACGAGCAGTACTTC
NA	NA	TRBV6-5	TRBJ2-5	CASSYSSWVETQYF	TGTGCCAGCAGTTACTCGAGTTGGGTGGAGACCCAGTACTTC